The sequence of this T cell receptor beta chain was determined in a study of beta chain features in type 1 diabetes. Overall study: Age and gender were similar between patients and healthy donors, as were cell yields. The number of sorted cells examined across all samples was 107,917,701.

Turning to this clone: The antigen is unknown.

Over 95% purity was reached by all sorted populations. TCRB transcripts that were expressed got sequenced, as all of the isolated RNA had been reverse transcribed. Assay: immunoSEQ multiplex PCR; the TCRdb copy retains only in-frame clones and omits some. In the table there are some 360,000 clones, roughly 21% of which are singletons. Study results and limitations: The analysis here could not establish whether HLA type shapes TCRB rearrangement.

The TCR comes from a woman under 30 in good health. Sequences were obtained from naive CD4+ T cells from blood.

This CDR3 is CASSFPPPGQGNSPLHF. DNA for the CDR3: TGTGCCAGCAGCTTCCCCCCTCCGGGACAGGGGAATTCACCCCTCCACTTT. V usage is TRBV11-2 and J usage is TRBJ1-6, with 10 positions matching TRBD1. Germline-derived CDR1 and CDR2 are SGHAT and FQNNGV. V lost 3 bases to trimming and J lost 7 bases; unmatched junction nucleotides: 9. This CDR3 has 17 amino acids.